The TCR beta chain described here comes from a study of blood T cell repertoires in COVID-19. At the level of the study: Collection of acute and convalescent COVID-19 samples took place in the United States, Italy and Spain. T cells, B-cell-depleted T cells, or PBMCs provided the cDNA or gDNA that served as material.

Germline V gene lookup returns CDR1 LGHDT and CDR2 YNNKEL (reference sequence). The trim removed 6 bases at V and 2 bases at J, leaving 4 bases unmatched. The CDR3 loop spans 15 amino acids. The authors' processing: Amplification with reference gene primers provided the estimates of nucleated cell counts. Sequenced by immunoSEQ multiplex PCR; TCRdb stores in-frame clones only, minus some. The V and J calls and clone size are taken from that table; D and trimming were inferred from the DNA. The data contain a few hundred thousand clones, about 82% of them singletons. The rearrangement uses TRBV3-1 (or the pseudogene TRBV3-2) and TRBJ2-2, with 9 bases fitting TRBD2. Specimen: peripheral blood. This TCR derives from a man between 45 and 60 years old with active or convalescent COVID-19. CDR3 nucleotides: TGTGCCAGCAGGATTAGCGGGAGAAACACCGGGGAGCTGTTTTTT. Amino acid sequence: CASRISGRNTGELFF.